The T cell receptor (beta chain) under discussion was sequenced for a study of CD8 T cells in Susac syndrome. RNA, at about 0.5 to 1 ug, was reverse transcribed with random hexamers. An immunoSEQ multiplex PCR amplified TCR beta CDR3 over 54 Vbeta and 13 Jbeta. TCRdb re-derived calls from the immunoSEQ multiplex PCR reads in MiXCR, one entry per CDR3 protein. The sample includes a few hundred thousand distinct CDR3 sequences, 92% of them seen just once. The specimen sequenced was CD8+ T cells from PBMCs. This receptor was obtained from a human donor with multiple sclerosis.

Written as DNA, the CDR3 is TGTGCCAGCAGCGTAGGCCTGACAGTTAGAGAGACCCAGTACTTC. Its protein product is CASSVGLTVRETQYF. The J gene is TRBJ2-5, the V gene TRBV9, with D possibly being TRBD1 (5 bases). Per germline, CDR1 SGDLS and CDR2 YYNGEE. The CDR3 totals 15 residues. V lost 0 bases and J 4 bases, leaving 13 bases between the germline ends.